Below, one TCR beta chain is given with its context. No cognate antigen has been identified for it. Base-call qualities are not available, and no considerably larger clone is one nucleotide away. The time point label, as the study defines it: baseline before first vaccination. Vaccinee samples came from UK trials COV001 and COV002, including a single-blind randomized controlled phase 2/3 trial of AZD1222 (ChAdOx1 nCoV-19) in healthy adults. For TCRbeta chain sequencing, PBMC samples from trial participants were taken at day 0 and at day 28 after the second dose. V drops 6 bases and J drops 2 bases, leaving 23 bases in between. For CDR1 and CDR2, the germline V gene lists KGHSH and LQKENI. The CDR3 measures 18 amino acids from cysteine to phenylalanine. The CDR3 DNA has 54 bases and is translated from base 1. This sample is drawn from a study of T cell responses to AZD1222 COVID-19 vaccine (dated by TCRdb to the early 2020s). Regarding the research as a whole: Because spike-specific TCR depth and breadth did not differ between the two schedules, AZD1222 recipients who got a second dose at roughly 4 weeks were pooled with those who got a second dose at roughly 12 weeks. TCR sequencing was performed for about 250 trial participants, of whom about 200 were given two doses of AZD1222 and around 25 were given two doses of MenACWY control vaccine. Trial participants were enrolled into age subgroups of 18-55, 56-69 and 70-plus years, which contained about 150, 27 and 61 TCR-sequenced participants, respectively.

Here is what the overall study found, with its caveats: Most participants were white British and females outnumbered males, and the authors suggested that clonal diversity may have been underestimated. CD4 TCRs associated with the vaccine covered the entire spike protein, and the dominant responses were in regions 160-218 and 743-854. The 56-69-year group was small, and its depth increase did not reach significance, likely because of low power. Conclusions about previously exposed vaccinees are limited because only six or seven AZD1222 recipients were SARS-CoV-2 seropositive at baseline. Reportedly, almost half of the unique spike-specific TCRs recognized epitopes lying outside the regions that are mutated in the B.1.351 and B.1.1.7 variants. After two AZD1222 doses, both the breadth and the depth of spike-specific TCRs were significantly higher than at day 0 and than in MenACWY recipients. No day 14 peak-response samples were available, so repertoires were characterized only after the peak T cell response.

The CDR3 regions of human TCRbeta chains were subjected to immunosequencing. The paper's data handling went like this. TCRs in the repertoires were matched against a reference library of SARS-CoV-2-specific TCRs that had been generated with the MIRA antigen-specificity platform. Breadth was defined as the fraction of unique TCRs that were SARS-CoV-2-associated. Depth was defined as the fraction of total T cells that were SARS-CoV-2-associated. Using the MIRA data, each spike-specific TCR was mapped to the spike region that the TCR reacts to and placed in a CD4 or CD8 class. Log10-transformed breadth and depth values were compared by one-way ANOVA with Sidak's multiple comparisons tests. TCRdb stores this immuneACCESS table with in-frame sequences only. Part of the clones is absent; in the studies checked, under half of the shortfall reflects unresolved V genes, and no reason is known for the rest. V, J and clone size derive from that table, while D and trimming were established from the DNA sequence. In this sample the table shows approximately 150,000 clones, approximately 91% of which occur a single time. The top ten clonotypes cover 1.5% to 2% of the sample.

The chain joins TRBV18 to TRBJ1-5; no D gene call is confident. The source is an adult in good health. Specimen: peripheral blood, collected on day 0 of AZD1222 vaccination. The CDR3 protein: CASSVTHSAERGNQPQHF. The DNA sequence is given as TGTGCCAGCTCGGTTACACATTCAGCCGAAAGGGGCAATCAGCCCCAGCATTTT.